The TCR beta chain described here comes from a study of cytomegalovirus exposure and HLA in healthy donors. Whole-study findings and limits: It was reportedly the case that the classifier diagnosed cytomegalovirus status with high specificity and sensitivity. The authors listed about 170 TCR beta chains as cytomegalovirus-associated.

Though nominally healthy at sampling, donors likely had unrecorded immune exposures. The PCR employed 60 Vbeta primers together with 13 Jbeta primers. TCRdb's table, derived via immunoSEQ multiplex PCR, lists solely in-frame clones and lacks some. The profile shows about 150,000 clones, about 76% of them singletons. Germline CDR1 reads SNHLY; CDR2 reads FYNNEI. This CDR3 is 12 amino acids long. V was pared by 7 bases and J by 7 bases, with 11 bases between. As to this clone: The antigen is undetermined.

The TCR sequence derives from a woman aged 40 to 50 in good health and CMV-seronegative. The chain links TRBV2 to TRBJ2-1; the D gene is possibly TRBD2 (6 bases). The sequenced material came from PBMCs. The CDR3 nucleotides are TGTGCCAGCACCCGGGCGGGGAATGAGCAGTTCTTC. Translated: CASTRAGNEQFF.